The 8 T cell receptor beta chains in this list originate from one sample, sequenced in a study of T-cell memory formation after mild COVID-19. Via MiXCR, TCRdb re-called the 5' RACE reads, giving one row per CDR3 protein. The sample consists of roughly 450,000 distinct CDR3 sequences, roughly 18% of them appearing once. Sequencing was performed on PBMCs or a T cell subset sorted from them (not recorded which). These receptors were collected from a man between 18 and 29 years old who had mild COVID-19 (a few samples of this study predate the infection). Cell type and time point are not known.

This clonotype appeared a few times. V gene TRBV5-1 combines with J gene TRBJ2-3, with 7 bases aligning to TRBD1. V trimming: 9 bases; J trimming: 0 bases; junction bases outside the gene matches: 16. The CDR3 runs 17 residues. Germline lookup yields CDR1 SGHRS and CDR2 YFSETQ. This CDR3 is CATPPHRDSHSTDTQYF. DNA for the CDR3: TGCGCCACCCCTCCGCACCGGGACAGTCATAGCACAGATACGCAGTATTTT.

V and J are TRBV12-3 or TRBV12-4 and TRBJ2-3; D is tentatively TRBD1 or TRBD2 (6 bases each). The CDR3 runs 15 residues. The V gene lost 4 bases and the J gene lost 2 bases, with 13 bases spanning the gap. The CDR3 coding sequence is TGTGCCAGCAGTTACAGGGACTTATACACAGATACGCAGTATTTT. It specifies CASSYRDLYTDTQYF.

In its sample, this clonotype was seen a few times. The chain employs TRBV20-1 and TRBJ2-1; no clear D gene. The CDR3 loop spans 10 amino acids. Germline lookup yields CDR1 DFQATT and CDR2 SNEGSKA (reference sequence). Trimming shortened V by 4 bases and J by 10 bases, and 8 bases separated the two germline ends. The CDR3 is CSATGPEQFF. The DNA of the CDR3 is TGCAGTGCTACAGGTCCGGAGCAGTTCTTC.

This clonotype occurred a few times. CDR3 sequence reads: CASSLERSREQYF. For the CDR3, the DNA is TGTGCCAGCAGCTTAGAACGGAGCCGCGAGCAGTACTTC. V is TRBV7-8 and J is TRBJ2-7; D is ambiguous. The CDR3 is 13 amino acids. Germline V gene sequence: CDR1 SGHVS, CDR2 FQNEAQ. V lost 1 base and J lost 6, with 10 bases in between.

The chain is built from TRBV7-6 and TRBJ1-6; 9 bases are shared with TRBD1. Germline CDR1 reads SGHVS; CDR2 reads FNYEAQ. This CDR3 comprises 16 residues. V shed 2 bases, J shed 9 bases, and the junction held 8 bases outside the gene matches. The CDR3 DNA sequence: TGTGCCAGCAGCTTATTGGGACAGGGAGATTCTTCACCCCTCCACTTT. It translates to CASSLLGQGDSSPLHF.

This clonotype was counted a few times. CDR3 sequence: CASSLGGVNQPQHF. The CDR3 coding sequence is TGTGCCAGCAGTTTAGGGGGGGTAAATCAGCCCCAGCATTTT. The chain couples TRBV27 to TRBJ1-5, with a weak D call TRBD1 (5 bases). Looked up from germline, CDR1 is MNHEY and CDR2 is SMNVEV (reference sequence). CDR3 size: 14 residues. V lost 2 bases and J 4 bases, leaving 9 bases between the germline ends.

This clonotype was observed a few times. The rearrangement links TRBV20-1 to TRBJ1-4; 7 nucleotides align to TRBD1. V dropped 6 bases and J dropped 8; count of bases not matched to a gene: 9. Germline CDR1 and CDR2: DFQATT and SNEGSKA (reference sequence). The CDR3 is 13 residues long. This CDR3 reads CSAYRQGREKLFF. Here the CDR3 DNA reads TGCAGTGCCTATAGACAGGGTAGGGAAAAACTGTTTTTT.

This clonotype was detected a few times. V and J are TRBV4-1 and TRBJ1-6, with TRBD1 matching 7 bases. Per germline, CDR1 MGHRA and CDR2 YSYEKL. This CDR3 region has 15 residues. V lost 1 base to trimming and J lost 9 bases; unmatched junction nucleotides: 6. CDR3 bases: TGCGCCAGCAGCCAAGTCCGGACAGGTTCTTCACCCCTCCACTTT. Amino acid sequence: CASSQVRTGSSPLHF.